One sample yielded the 14 T cell receptor beta chains listed below, sequenced in a study of blood T cells in healthy people across ages. A sample-barcoded 5' primer and a J-beta primer mix were used in a second PCR of roughly 6 to 11 cycles. In TCRdb, the 5' RACE reads were re-called with MiXCR into one record per CDR3 protein. The sample includes roughly 1.6 million distinct CDR3 sequences, 30% to 35% of them seen just once. What was sequenced was blood. These receptors came from a woman in her 30s in good health.

This clonotype came up many times. This chain links TRBV4-1 with TRBJ2-7; 7 bases align to TRBD1. Germline CDR1 MGHRA, CDR2 YSYEKL. V lost 2 bases and J lost 4; bases outside the gene matches: 2. The CDR3 sequence is 13 residues long. The CDR3 region has the DNA TGCGCCAGCAGCCAAAAACAGGGGTACGAGCAGTACTTC. Its protein is CASSQKQGYEQYF.

The chain couples TRBV12-3 or TRBV12-4 to TRBJ2-3, with D uncertain. The CDR3 sequence is 18 residues long. Deletions cut 8 bases from V and 0 bases from J, with 24 bases between. The CDR3 here is CASAGAFWGDTSTDTQYF. DNA for the CDR3: TGTGCCAGCGCAGGTGCTTTTTGGGGTGACACTAGCACAGATACGCAGTATTTT.

The CDR3 here is CASSGVGYEQYF. The CDR3 nucleotides are TGTGCCAGCAGCGGGGTAGGGTACGAGCAGTACTTC. The V gene is TRBV6-5, the J gene TRBJ2-7, with D possibly TRBD2 on 5 matching bases. Between the trimmed V and J ends, which lost 6 bases and 4 bases, there was a span of 10 bases. Germline V gene data show CDR1 as MNHEY and CDR2 as SVGAGI. This CDR3 spans 12 amino acids.

DNA for the CDR3: TGTGCCAGCAGCCGCCCAACAGACACCGGGGAGCTGTTTTTT. It encodes CASSRPTDTGELFF. The chain uses TRBV27 and TRBJ2-2; D call uncertain. The CDR3 extends over 14 amino acids. Trimming left V 6 bases short and J 3 bases short, with 11 bases between. The V gene's germline CDR1 is MNHEY and CDR2 SMNVEV (reference sequence).

The CDR3, as DNA: TGCAGTGCCCAACCCGGGGGCTCCTACAATGAGCAGTTCTTC. Translated: CSAQPGGSYNEQFF. The chain carries TRBV20-1 and TRBJ2-1; the D gene is possibly TRBD2 (6 bases). There are 14 residues in the CDR3. V lost 6 bases and J 0 bases, leaving 12 bases between the germline ends. The V gene's germline CDR1 is DFQATT and CDR2 SNEGSKA (reference sequence).

This clonotype was recorded a few times. The chain has TRBV12-3 or TRBV12-4 and TRBJ2-1; 9 nucleotides agree with TRBD2. The CDR3 spans 18 residues. With 1 base clipped from V and 4 bases from J, the junction kept 11 bases outside the gene matches. This CDR3 is CASSLDGLAGSIYNEQFF. The CDR3 bases are TGTGCCAGCAGTTTAGACGGCCTAGCGGGGAGTATATACAATGAGCAGTTCTTC.

In DNA, the CDR3 is TGTGCCAGCAGCCGATACCTAGCGGGGGAGTCCACAGATACGCAGTATTTT. It translates to CASSRYLAGESTDTQYF. This chain joins TRBV3-1 and TRBJ2-3, with 10 bases that match TRBD2. The CDR3 loop spans 17 amino acids. Germline values: CDR1 LGHDT, CDR2 YNNKEL (reference sequence). V was pared by 4 bases and J by 2 bases, with 9 bases of the junction left unmatched.

This clonotype occurred a few times. V gene TRBV28 combines with J gene TRBJ2-7, with D hard to call. The ends were cut back, 5 bases at V and 5 bases at J, with 19 bases in the middle. Looked up from germline, CDR1 is MDHEN and CDR2 is SYDVKM. This CDR3 contains 15 residues. The CDR3 nucleotides read TGTGCCAGCAGTCCCCCCGATGCACTCCTAGACGAGCAGTACTTC. Translating gives CASSPPDALLDEQYF.

About this clonotype: A much larger clone differs by one base, so this may be a read error. The V call is TRBV12-3 or TRBV12-4, the J call TRBJ1-2, with D possibly matching TRBD1 (6 bases). The germline V and J ends were trimmed by 2 bases and 5 bases, with 15 bases remaining between them. This CDR3 region has 15 residues. As DNA, the CDR3 is TGTGCCAGCAGTTTACAATCGGGGGCAACATATGGCTACACCTTC. This translates into CASSLQSGATYGYTF.

This clonotype was detected many times. This chain connects TRBV29-1 to TRBJ2-1, with 7 bases lining up with TRBD1. Germline loops: CDR1 SQVTM, CDR2 ANQGSEA. This CDR3 is 13 amino acids long. Losses at the gene ends were 7 bases for V and 9 bases for J; bases not matched to a gene: 12. The CDR3 nucleotides are TGCAGCGCTTCGAATGACAGGGTCACTGAGCAGTTCTTC. Translating it yields CSASNDRVTEQFF.

Of note for this clonotype: Since a much larger clone is just one base distant, this may be a read error. The chain is built from TRBV12-3 or TRBV12-4 and TRBJ2-5, with D perhaps assigned TRBD1 or TRBD2 (5 bases each). With 1 base removed from V and 4 bases from J, the gap between germline ends came to 19 bases. CDR3 length: 17 amino acids. CDR3 in amino acids: CASSLEGSRVRGETQYF. For the CDR3, the DNA is TGTGCCAGCAGTTTAGAGGGGAGCAGGGTCCGCGGAGAGACCCAGTACTTC.

The rearrangement uses TRBV20-1 and TRBJ2-2; the D gene could be TRBD1 or TRBD2 (5 bases each). CDR3 length equals 13 residues. Germline V gene lookup returns CDR1 DFQATT and CDR2 SNEGSKA (reference sequence). Trimming pared 2 bases from V and 6 bases from J, leaving 10 bases between. The CDR3 here is CSARRDPAGELFF. DNA of the CDR3: TGCAGTGCTAGAAGGGACCCCGCCGGGGAGCTGTTTTTT.

This clonotype came up many times. The V call is TRBV12-3 or TRBV12-4, the J call TRBJ2-7, with TRBD2 identical over 7 bases. Trimming at V came to 5 bases and at J to 1 base, leaving 8 bases not matched to a gene. CDR3 length: 15 amino acids. The DNA for the CDR3 is TGTGCCAGCAGTCTCACTAGCGCCCCTTCCTACGAGCAGTACTTC. It specifies CASSLTSAPSYEQYF.

This clonotype showed up many times. The chain links TRBV20-1 to TRBJ2-7; 10 bases agree with TRBD1. The CDR3 sequence is 12 residues long. Germline V CDR1 and CDR2: DFQATT, SNEGSKA (reference sequence). CDR3 nucleotide sequence: TGCAGAACAAGGGACAGGGGTGGGGAGCAGTACTTC. Its translation is CRTRDRGGEQYF.